This is a list of T cell receptor beta chains from one sample in a study of T cell responses to AZD1222 COVID-19 vaccine. Produced via immunoSEQ multiplex PCR; TCRdb's table is partial and in-frame only. The sample holds 55,000 to 65,000 clones, over 65% seen once. The material was peripheral blood, obtained 28 days after the second AZD1222 dose. The receptors come from an adult who received the AZD1222 COVID-19 vaccine. The CDR3 runs from the conserved cysteine through the conserved F or W. Each record gives: clone size, V gene, D gene, J gene, CDR3 DNA, CDR3 protein. A D gene is named only where the DNA matches it firmly. Clone sizes are given selectively: once, few, many, or a class where the clone is expanded.

abundance: few
v_gene: TRBV6-5
d_gene: -
j_gene: TRBJ1-2
CDR3nt: TGTGCCAGCAGTCAAAACCTCGGGTCAAACTATGGCTACACCTTC
CDR3aa: CASSQNLGSNYGYTF

abundance: -
v_gene: TRBV28
d_gene: -
j_gene: TRBJ1-4
CDR3nt: TGTGCCAGCAGTTATAGCGGTGCAACTAATGAAAAACTGTTTTTT
CDR3aa: CASSYSGATNEKLFF

abundance: -
v_gene: TRBV28
d_gene: TRBD1
j_gene: TRBJ1-6
CDR3nt: TGTGCCAGCAGCCGTGGGACAGGGGGCGCAGGGTCACCCCTCCACTTT
CDR3aa: CASSRGTGGAGSPLHF

abundance: -
v_gene: TRBV29-1
d_gene: -
j_gene: TRBJ1-3
CDR3nt: TGCAGCGTTGAAACGGACTCAAACACCATATATTTT
CDR3aa: CSVETDSNTIYF

abundance: -
v_gene: TRBV28
d_gene: TRBD2
j_gene: TRBJ2-3
CDR3nt: TGTGCCAGCAGTTTTCCCGCGGGACTAGCGGGGGGGCAAGATACGCAGTATTTT
CDR3aa: CASSFPAGLAGGQDTQYF

abundance: -
v_gene: TRBV3-1/TRBV3-2
d_gene: -
j_gene: TRBJ1-2
CDR3nt: TGTGCCAGCAGCCAAGAGGTAGCGTCCGGAGATAACTATGGCTACACCTTC
CDR3aa: CASSQEVASGDNYGYTF

abundance: few
v_gene: TRBV2
d_gene: -
j_gene: TRBJ2-7
CDR3nt: TGTGCCAGCAGGGTAACGGCTAGCGAGCAGTACTTC
CDR3aa: CASRVTASEQYF

abundance: -
v_gene: TRBV11-2
d_gene: TRBD1
j_gene: TRBJ1-1
CDR3nt: TGTGCCAGCAGCCCTAGACCCCCGGACAGGGGGCCGACTGAAGCTTTCTTT
CDR3aa: CASSPRPPDRGPTEAFF

abundance: -
v_gene: TRBV5-4
d_gene: -
j_gene: TRBJ2-2
CDR3nt: TGTGCCAGCAGCTTGGACAACCTCGCGAACACCGGGGAGCTGTTTTTT
CDR3aa: CASSLDNLANTGELFF

abundance: -
v_gene: TRBV2
d_gene: -
j_gene: TRBJ1-6
CDR3nt: TGTGCCAGCAGTGTGGGAGAGCGCTCACCCCTCCACTTT
CDR3aa: CASSVGERSPLHF

abundance: once
v_gene: TRBV11-3
d_gene: TRBD2
j_gene: TRBJ2-1
CDR3nt: TGTGCCAGCAGCCCGAGCGGGGGGGCGGCCAATGAGCAGTTCTTC
CDR3aa: CASSPSGGAANEQFF

abundance: few
v_gene: TRBV24-1
d_gene: -
j_gene: TRBJ1-1
CDR3nt: TGTGCCTCCCGCGCTGAAGCTTTCTTT
CDR3aa: CASRAEAFF

abundance: -
v_gene: TRBV7-3
d_gene: -
j_gene: TRBJ2-1
CDR3nt: TGTGCCAGCAGCTCGGGATCTACAAGCCATGAGCAGTTCTTC
CDR3aa: CASSSGSTSHEQFF

abundance: -
v_gene: TRBV9
d_gene: -
j_gene: TRBJ2-1
CDR3nt: TGTGCCAGCAGCGTAGCGGGGGACTCCTACAATGAGCAGTTCTTC
CDR3aa: CASSVAGDSYNEQFF

abundance: once
v_gene: TRBV5-5
d_gene: -
j_gene: TRBJ2-3
CDR3nt: TGTGCCAGCAGCCTCGACGGTAGCACAGATACGCAGTATTTT
CDR3aa: CASSLDGSTDTQYF

abundance: few
v_gene: TRBV7-2
d_gene: TRBD2
j_gene: TRBJ2-7
CDR3nt: TGTGCCAGCAGTACTAGCGGGGGTTACGAGCAGTACTTC
CDR3aa: CASSTSGGYEQYF

abundance: -
v_gene: TRBV18
d_gene: -
j_gene: TRBJ1-5
CDR3nt: TGTGCCAGCTCACCAGCCAGCAATCAGCCCCAGCATTTT
CDR3aa: CASSPASNQPQHF

abundance: -
v_gene: TRBV28
d_gene: -
j_gene: TRBJ2-5
CDR3nt: TGTGCCAGCAGTTCCGAAGAGACCCAGTACTTC
CDR3aa: CASSSEETQYF

abundance: -
v_gene: TRBV7-6
d_gene: -
j_gene: TRBJ2-5
CDR3nt: TGTGCCAGCAGCCCAGAGACAGGATTCCAAGAGACCCAGTACTTC
CDR3aa: CASSPETGFQETQYF

abundance: -
v_gene: TRBV7-9
d_gene: -
j_gene: TRBJ1-2
CDR3nt: TGTGCCAGCAGCAACCGGGGGGAGGGCTATGGCTACACCTTC
CDR3aa: CASSNRGEGYGYTF

abundance: -
v_gene: TRBV28
d_gene: TRBD1
j_gene: TRBJ1-5
CDR3nt: TGTGCCAGCAGTTTGGGGGACAGGGGCGATAATCAGCCCCAGCATTTT
CDR3aa: CASSLGDRGDNQPQHF

abundance: -
v_gene: TRBV27
d_gene: -
j_gene: TRBJ2-5
CDR3nt: TGTGCCACAGCCCGGACAGACCAAGAGACCCAGTACTTC
CDR3aa: CATARTDQETQYF

abundance: once
v_gene: TRBV10-3
d_gene: TRBD1
j_gene: TRBJ2-3
CDR3nt: TGTGCCATCAGTGAGCCCCGGGACAGGAACACAGATACGCAGTATTTT
CDR3aa: CAISEPRDRNTDTQYF

abundance: -
v_gene: TRBV19
d_gene: TRBD1
j_gene: TRBJ2-7
CDR3nt: TGTGCCAGTCTAGGACAGGGCGAGCAGTACTTC
CDR3aa: CASLGQGEQYF

abundance: -
v_gene: TRBV5-6
d_gene: -
j_gene: TRBJ2-6
CDR3nt: TGTGCCAGCTTGGTGGATTCCGGGGCCAACGTCCTGACTTTC
CDR3aa: CASLVDSGANVLTF

abundance: -
v_gene: TRBV9
d_gene: TRBD1
j_gene: TRBJ2-5
CDR3nt: TGTGCCAGCAGCGTAGAGGACAGGGTCCAAGAGACCCAGTACTTC
CDR3aa: CASSVEDRVQETQYF

abundance: -
v_gene: TRBV27
d_gene: TRBD2
j_gene: TRBJ2-1
CDR3nt: TGTGCCAGCAGTTCCGGGACTAGCGGGGTTGAGCAGTTCTTC
CDR3aa: CASSSGTSGVEQFF

abundance: -
v_gene: TRBV19
d_gene: -
j_gene: TRBJ1-2
CDR3nt: TGTGCCAGTAGTTTCTTAACAGGGTCCTATGGCTACACCTTC
CDR3aa: CASSFLTGSYGYTF

abundance: many
v_gene: TRBV7-2
d_gene: -
j_gene: TRBJ2-7
CDR3nt: TGTGCCAGCAGCTTAGCTCAGGGGACTATCGAGCAGTACTTC
CDR3aa: CASSLAQGTIEQYF

abundance: -
v_gene: TRBV18
d_gene: -
j_gene: TRBJ1-6
CDR3nt: TGTGCCAGCTCCCAGACAGAGTATAATTCACCCCTCCACTTT
CDR3aa: CASSQTEYNSPLHF

abundance: -
v_gene: TRBV27
d_gene: TRBD1
j_gene: TRBJ2-2
CDR3nt: TGTGCCAGCAATGGGGACAGGGGCACCGGGGAGCTGTTTTTT
CDR3aa: CASNGDRGTGELFF

abundance: -
v_gene: TRBV5-1
d_gene: TRBD1
j_gene: TRBJ1-1
CDR3nt: TGCGCCAGCAATAACAGGGGAGGCACTGAAGCTTTCTTT
CDR3aa: CASNNRGGTEAFF

abundance: -
v_gene: TRBV12-3/TRBV12-4
d_gene: -
j_gene: TRBJ1-2
CDR3nt: TGTGCCAGCAGTTTAGATAACTATGGCTACACCTTC
CDR3aa: CASSLDNYGYTF

abundance: -
v_gene: TRBV19
d_gene: TRBD2
j_gene: TRBJ2-1
CDR3nt: TGTGCCAGTCGAGCGGGGGGGAGGAATGAGCAGTTCTTC
CDR3aa: CASRAGGRNEQFF

abundance: -
v_gene: TRBV18
d_gene: -
j_gene: TRBJ1-2
CDR3nt: TGTGCCAGCTCACCGGGGGTTGGCTACACCTTC
CDR3aa: CASSPGVGYTF

abundance: few
v_gene: TRBV5-6
d_gene: -
j_gene: TRBJ1-6
CDR3nt: TGTGCCAGCAGCTTGGACCAGGGTTATTCACCCCTCCACTTT
CDR3aa: CASSLDQGYSPLHF

abundance: few
v_gene: TRBV7-9
d_gene: TRBD2
j_gene: TRBJ2-5
CDR3nt: TGTGCCAGCAGCTTAGCTAGCGGGGGTACAGGGACCCAGTACTTC
CDR3aa: CASSLASGGTGTQYF

abundance: once
v_gene: TRBV7-2
d_gene: TRBD1
j_gene: TRBJ2-3
CDR3nt: TGTGCCAGCAGCATGGGACAGGGGCGCACAGATACGCAGTATTTT
CDR3aa: CASSMGQGRTDTQYF

abundance: once
v_gene: TRBV6-5
d_gene: -
j_gene: TRBJ2-2
CDR3nt: TGTGCCAGCAGTTACTCTGACGGGGAGCTGTTTTTT
CDR3aa: CASSYSDGELFF

abundance: -
v_gene: TRBV28
d_gene: -
j_gene: TRBJ1-5
CDR3nt: TGTGCCAGCAGGAAGCATCAGCCCCAGCATTTT
CDR3aa: CASRKHQPQHF

abundance: -
v_gene: TRBV7-8
d_gene: -
j_gene: TRBJ1-5
CDR3nt: TGTGCCAGCAGCTTCCTATCGGGCTATAGCAATCAGCCCCAGCATTTT
CDR3aa: CASSFLSGYSNQPQHF

abundance: -
v_gene: TRBV6-4
d_gene: -
j_gene: TRBJ2-5
CDR3nt: TGTGCCAGCAGTGACTCGACTCACAGTCCCGAGACCCAGTACTTC
CDR3aa: CASSDSTHSPETQYF

abundance: -
v_gene: TRBV19
d_gene: -
j_gene: TRBJ1-6
CDR3nt: TGTGGGTCCAACACGGCGGATTCACCCCTCCACTTT
CDR3aa: CGSNTADSPLHF

abundance: few
v_gene: TRBV6-5
d_gene: -
j_gene: TRBJ1-5
CDR3nt: TGTGCCAGCAGTCGAGGGGATTATCAGCCCCAGCATTTT
CDR3aa: CASSRGDYQPQHF

abundance: -
v_gene: TRBV12-3/TRBV12-4
d_gene: TRBD1
j_gene: TRBJ2-4
CDR3nt: TGTGCCAGCAGCGGGACAGGGTCGTACATTCAGTACTTC
CDR3aa: CASSGTGSYIQYF

abundance: -
v_gene: TRBV7-8
d_gene: -
j_gene: TRBJ1-2
CDR3nt: TGTGCCAGCAGCCCAGTGACAGCTACTACCTATGGCTACACCTTC
CDR3aa: CASSPVTATTYGYTF

abundance: -
v_gene: TRBV24-1
d_gene: TRBD2
j_gene: TRBJ2-5
CDR3nt: TGTGCCACCAGTGAAGCGGGGGAGGTCGAGACCCAGTACTTC
CDR3aa: CATSEAGEVETQYF

abundance: -
v_gene: TRBV18
d_gene: TRBD2
j_gene: TRBJ2-3
CDR3nt: TGTGCCAGCTCACCAGCTAGCGGGGGGCCCACAGATACGCAGTATTTT
CDR3aa: CASSPASGGPTDTQYF

abundance: -
v_gene: TRBV18
d_gene: -
j_gene: TRBJ1-5
CDR3nt: TGTGCCAGCTCACCAACTAACAACCGATTAAACAATCAGCCCCAGCATTTT
CDR3aa: CASSPTNNRLNNQPQHF

abundance: -
v_gene: TRBV2
d_gene: TRBD1
j_gene: TRBJ1-2
CDR3nt: TGTGCCAGCACCTCAAGGGGGCCGAACTATGGCTACACCTTC
CDR3aa: CASTSRGPNYGYTF

abundance: -
v_gene: TRBV10-3
d_gene: TRBD2
j_gene: TRBJ2-1
CDR3nt: TGTGCCATCAGTGAGTCGCGGGGGGCCTCCAATGAGCAGTTCTTC
CDR3aa: CAISESRGASNEQFF

abundance: -
v_gene: TRBV6-5
d_gene: -
j_gene: TRBJ2-3
CDR3nt: TGTGCCAGCAGTTACGGGGCTAGCACAGATACGCAGTATTTT
CDR3aa: CASSYGASTDTQYF

abundance: -
v_gene: TRBV3-1/TRBV3-2
d_gene: -
j_gene: TRBJ1-1
CDR3nt: TGTGCCAGCAGCCAAGGACCCAGGAGCGAGAGTGAAGCTTTCTTT
CDR3aa: CASSQGPRSESEAFF

abundance: -
v_gene: TRBV6-5
d_gene: -
j_gene: TRBJ2-3
CDR3nt: TGTGCCAGCAGACGGGTCTCGCTCACAGATACGCAGTATTTT
CDR3aa: CASRRVSLTDTQYF

abundance: once
v_gene: TRBV19
d_gene: TRBD1
j_gene: TRBJ1-6
CDR3nt: TGTGCCAGTAGTGTAAACCGGGACAGTGGAACACCCCTCCACTTT
CDR3aa: CASSVNRDSGTPLHF

abundance: -
v_gene: TRBV6-1
d_gene: -
j_gene: TRBJ2-3
CDR3nt: TGTGCCAGCAGTGATAAGGGTAGGACTACAGATACGCAGTATTTT
CDR3aa: CASSDKGRTTDTQYF

abundance: -
v_gene: TRBV30
d_gene: -
j_gene: TRBJ1-1
CDR3nt: TGTGCCTGGAGATTCCGGGGTCCGACCTTGAACACTGAAGCTTTCTTT
CDR3aa: CAWRFRGPTLNTEAFF

abundance: -
v_gene: TRBV24-1
d_gene: -
j_gene: TRBJ2-1
CDR3nt: TGTGCCACCAGTGATTCGCTCGACTGGGTCAGGCAGTTCTTC
CDR3aa: CATSDSLDWVRQFF

abundance: -
v_gene: TRBV6-6
d_gene: TRBD1
j_gene: TRBJ2-5
CDR3nt: TGTGCCAGCAGCCGACAGGGCCAAGAGACCCAGTACTTC
CDR3aa: CASSRQGQETQYF

abundance: -
v_gene: TRBV21-1
d_gene: -
j_gene: TRBJ2-7
CDR3nt: TGTGCCAGCAGCCGAGGGGCAGGGAAATACGAGCAGTACTTC
CDR3aa: CASSRGAGKYEQYF